These 32 T cell receptor beta chains came from one sample sequenced in a study of blood T cell repertoires in COVID-19 (dated by TCRdb to 2020 to 2022). Library preparation employed the immunoSEQ multiplex PCR assay. The table was pulled from immuneACCESS by TCRdb, which kept in-frame rearrangements only. Such tables lose some clones; where checked, under half of the loss comes from unresolved V genes, and the rest has no known cause. This sample is represented by more than 250,000 clones; around 83% of them were singletons. Over 4% of the sample comes from the top ten. Sequenced sample: PBMCs or T cells enriched from blood (not recorded which). Receptors were obtained from a man aged 40-50 years who had been exposed to COVID-19.

V and J are TRBV7-9 and TRBJ1-2; D remains unclear. Trimming took off 2 bases at V and 1 base at J, with 8 bases between the two ends. This CDR3 has 14 residues. CDR1 is SEHNR and CDR2 is FQNEAQ in the germline V gene (reference sequence). The CDR3 region is CASSLSVLNYGYTF. The CDR3 DNA follows: TGTGCCAGCAGCTTAAGCGTTCTTAACTATGGCTACACCTTC.

The V gene is TRBV7-3, the J gene TRBJ2-1; D perhaps matches TRBD2 (6 bases). V was clipped by 5 bases and J by 5 bases, with 16 bases between them. The germline V gene encodes CDR1 SGHTA and CDR2 FQGTGA. CDR3 size: 15 residues. CDR3 DNA sequence: TGTGCCAGCAGCCCTTTTTCCGGGACTCACAATGAGCAGTTCTTC. This encodes CASSPFSGTHNEQFF.

V is TRBV30 and J is TRBJ2-3; 11 bases align to TRBD2. The CDR3 runs to 14 residues. In germline, CDR1 is GTSNPN, CDR2 SVGIG (reference sequence). Trimming at V came to 4 bases and at J to 8 bases, leaving 8 bases not matched to a gene. The CDR3 DNA follows: TGTGCCTGGACCTGGGGACTAGCGGCTCGTACGCAGTATTTT. This sequence encodes CAWTWGLAARTQYF. Full variable domain (missing parts from reference TRBV30 and TRBJ2-3): SQTIHQWPATLVQPVGSPLSLECTVEGTSNPNLYWYRQAAGRGLQLLFYSVGIGQISSEVPQNLSASRPQDRQFILSSKKLLLSDSGFYLCAWTWGLAARTQYFGPGTRLTVL.

V gene TRBV19 combines with J gene TRBJ2-1; TRBD1 matches at 7 bases. V lost 3 bases, J lost 5 bases, and 4 bases stayed unmatched. The CDR3 is made up of 14 amino acids. Germline V CDR1 and CDR2: LNHDA, SQIVND (reference sequence). The CDR3 region has the DNA TGTGCCAGTAGTATGGGACAGATCAACAATGAGCAGTTCTTC. Encoded protein: CASSMGQINNEQFF.

A few counts support this clone. V gene TRBV5-5 combines with J gene TRBJ2-5; 12 bases align to TRBD2. The length of the CDR3 is 15 residues. Trimming removed 4 bases from V and 3 bases from J; junction bases left unmatched: 4. Germline loops: CDR1 SGHKS, CDR2 YYEKEE (reference sequence). CDR3 in amino acids: CASSRLAGVEETQYF. The DNA of the CDR3 is TGTGCCAGCAGCCGACTAGCGGGAGTGGAAGAGACCCAGTACTTC.

This clone was recorded a few times. CDR3 in DNA: TGTGCCAGCATCCCACAGAATTGGAACACTGAAGCTTTCTTT. Translating it yields CASIPQNWNTEAFF. The gene calls are TRBV6-5 and TRBJ1-1; no definite D call. This CDR3 is 14 amino acids long. Trimming stripped 7 bases from V and 1 base from J, with 13 bases between. Germline loops: CDR1 MNHEY, CDR2 SVGAGI.

The chain carries TRBV3-1 (or the pseudogene TRBV3-2) and TRBJ2-5, with a tentative D call TRBD1 (6 bases). The germline CDR1 and CDR2 sequences are LGHDT and YNNKEL (reference sequence). CDR3 length equals 16 residues. V shed 4 bases and J shed 3 bases, with 18 bases lying between them. This CDR3 reads CASSPGARAFKETQYF. As DNA, the CDR3 is TGTGCCAGCAGCCCAGGGGCCAGAGCCTTTAAAGAGACCCAGTACTTC.

DNA of the CDR3: TGTGCCAGCAGCTTAACGACGACTGCAGCCGGGGAGCTGTTTTTT. This encodes CASSLTTTAAGELFF. The chain is built from TRBV7-3 and TRBJ2-2; D unresolved. CDR1 is SGHTA and CDR2 is FQGTGA in the germline V gene. Trimming pared 0 bases from V and 6 bases from J, leaving 11 bases between. The CDR3 consists of 15 residues.

The chain links TRBV18 to TRBJ2-7, with D possibly matching TRBD1 (5 bases). Deletions cut 0 bases from V and 0 bases from J, with 9 bases between. Germline CDR1 KGHSH, CDR2 LQKENI. This CDR3 has 15 amino acids. The CDR3 loop is CASSPPVTGSYEQYF. The CDR3 DNA sequence: TGTGCCAGCTCACCACCTGTTACAGGCTCCTACGAGCAGTACTTC.

The chain employs TRBV18 and TRBJ2-7, with 8 bases matching TRBD1. The germline gives CDR1 KGHSH, CDR2 LQKENI. V lost 1 base and J lost 2; bases outside the gene matches: 10. The CDR3 is 17 residues long. The CDR3: CASSPQRTGSITYEQYF. CDR3 nucleotide sequence: TGTGCCAGCTCACCACAACGGACAGGGTCCATTACCTACGAGCAGTACTTC.

The CDR3 protein is CASSQDTGVKEQYF. CDR3 nucleotide sequence: TGTGCCAGCAGCCAAGACACGGGAGTAAAAGAGCAGTACTTC. The chain combines TRBV3-1 (or the pseudogene TRBV3-2) with TRBJ2-7, with TRBD2 as a possible D gene (6 bases). Germline loops: CDR1 LGHDT, CDR2 YNNKEL (reference sequence). This CDR3 comprises 14 residues. V lost 0 bases, J lost 7 bases, and 13 bases lay in between.

J is TRBJ1-4 and V is TRBV7-6; a possible D gene is TRBD1 (5 bases). Germline assignment: CDR1 SGHVS and CDR2 FNYEAQ. The CDR3 runs to 17 residues. Trimming shortened V by 2 bases and J by 12 bases, and 25 bases separated the two germline ends. The CDR3 is CASSLLIPGRERGELFF. The DNA for the CDR3 is TGTGCCAGCAGCTTACTTATACCGGGGAGGGAGAGGGGTGAACTGTTTTTT.

This rearrangement joins TRBV5-1 to TRBJ2-1; D gene unclear. Trimming shortened V by 0 bases and J by 16 bases, and 14 bases separated the two germline ends. CDR1 is SGHRS, CDR2 YFSETQ, per germline. The CDR3 covers 12 residues. The CDR3 DNA reads TGCGCCAGCAGCTTGGAGCAGGTTCATCAATTCTTC. This codes for CASSLEQVHQFF.

The chain has TRBV2 and TRBJ2-3; D might be TRBD2 (6 bases). CDR1 is SNHLY and CDR2 is FYNNEI in the germline V gene. This CDR3 region has 15 residues. V lost 10 bases and J 2 bases, leaving 19 bases between the germline ends. CDR3 protein: CAIPMGAGVTDTQYF. CDR3 DNA sequence: TGTGCCATCCCGATGGGAGCGGGCGTCACAGATACGCAGTATTTT. Full variable domain (missing parts from reference TRBV2 and TRBJ2-3): EPEVTQTPSHQVTQMGQEVILRCVPISNHLYFYWYRQILGQKVEFLVSFYNNEISEKSEIFDDQFSVERPDGSNFTLKIRSTKLEDSAMYFCAIPMGAGVTDTQYFGPGTRLTVL.

The table lists this clone with many counts. J is TRBJ2-1 and V is TRBV20-1; 7 bases fit TRBD2. CDR3 length: 14 residues. Germline values: CDR1 DFQATT, CDR2 SNEGSKA (reference sequence). V lost 3 bases and J lost 5; bases outside the gene matches: 7. The CDR3 spells CSASRGDWDNEQFF. In nucleotides, the CDR3 is TGCAGTGCTAGTCGGGGGGACTGGGACAATGAGCAGTTCTTC.

This clone occurred a few times. The J gene is TRBJ1-1, the V gene TRBV5-8, with a tentative D call TRBD1 (6 bases). In germline, CDR1 is SGHTS, CDR2 YDEGEE. This CDR3 has 13 residues. V was shortened by 3 bases and J by 7 bases, with 13 bases between the two germline ends. CDR3 DNA: TGTGCCAGCAGCTCCACGGACAGCTTTGAAGCTTTCTTT. Protein: CASSSTDSFEAFF. The full variable domain, rest sourced from reference TRBV5-8 and TRBJ1-1, is EAGVTQSPTHLIKTRGQQATLRCSPISGHTSVYWYQQALGLGLQFLLWYDEGEERNRGNFPPRFSGRQFPNYSSELNVNALELEDSALYLCASSSTDSFEAFFGQGTRLTVV.

The chain combines TRBV7-3 with TRBJ2-5, with TRBD1 matching over 12 bases. Unmatched junction bases numbered 6, after V lost 5 bases and J lost 5 bases. Per the germline V gene, CDR1 is SGHTA and CDR2 is FQGTGA. The CDR3 consists of 15 residues. The CDR3 sequence: CASSPGQGAWETQYF. The CDR3 DNA sequence: TGTGCCAGCAGCCCGGGACAGGGGGCTTGGGAGACCCAGTACTTC.

This rearrangement joins TRBV9 to TRBJ2-4, with 9 bases fitting TRBD1. Trimming cost V 6 bases and J 9 bases; bases outside gene matches: 10. The germline gives CDR1 SGDLS, CDR2 YYNGEE. The CDR3 extends over 14 amino acids. In DNA, the CDR3 is TGTGCCAGCACCGTCCAGGGACAGGGCGGCATTCAGTACTTC. Protein product: CASTVQGQGGIQYF. The full variable domain, its missing parts supplied by reference TRBV9 and TRBJ2-4, is DSGVTQTPKHLITATGQRVTLRCSPRSGDLSVYWYQQSLDQGLQFLIQYYNGEERAKGNILERFSAQQFPDLHSELNLSSLELGDSALYFCASTVQGQGGIQYFGAGTRLSVL.

This clone was detected many times. This sequence joins TRBV18 and TRBJ2-2; 8 bases align to TRBD2. J was trimmed by 5 bases and V by 2 bases; bases with no gene match: 4. Germline lookup yields CDR1 KGHSH and CDR2 LQKENI. The CDR3 runs to 15 residues. The CDR3 nucleotides are TGTGCCAGCTCACCAACCCGGGAGGGTACCGGGGAGCTGTTTTTT. Its translation is CASSPTREGTGELFF.

The V gene is TRBV7-9, the J gene TRBJ1-1; 7 bases map to TRBD1. This CDR3 comprises 16 residues. The ends lost 3 bases at V and 7 bases at J; junction bases unmatched: 14. Germline CDR1 SEHNR, CDR2 FQNEAQ (reference sequence). CDR3 sequence reads: CASSFYRGNRMVEAFF. The CDR3 coding sequence is TGTGCCAGCAGCTTCTACAGGGGTAATCGTATGGTTGAAGCTTTCTTT.

The genes are TRBV7-8 and TRBJ1-2; D is unclear. The CDR3 runs to 15 residues. Between the trimmed V and J ends, which lost 1 base and 1 base, there was a span of 10 bases. Germline assignment: CDR1 SGHVS and CDR2 FQNEAQ. CDR3 DNA sequence: TGTGCCAGCAGCTTAGGTTCCAACAGTAACTATGGCTACACCTTC. This gives the protein CASSLGSNSNYGYTF.

The genes are TRBV2 and TRBJ1-6; 8 bases agree with TRBD1. CDR3 size: 15 residues. Germline trimming cut 4 bases from V and 7 bases from J; bases unmatched to any gene: 6. In germline, CDR1 is SNHLY, CDR2 FYNNEI. The CDR3 coding sequence is TGTGCCAGCAGTGTCGGACAGGGTGGAAATTCACCCCTCCACTTT. As protein: CASSVGQGGNSPLHF.

This sequence joins TRBV5-4 and TRBJ2-5; no clear D. Trimming took off 6 bases at V and 5 bases at J, with 23 bases between the two ends. Germline assignment: CDR1 SGHNT and CDR2 YYREEE (reference sequence). The CDR3 runs 16 residues. Here the CDR3 DNA reads TGTGCCAGCACCCCCGGCGGCGGTAGAGGCTTGGAGACCCAGTACTTC. Its translation: CASTPGGGRGLETQYF.

This clone was observed a single time. The V call is TRBV7-9, the J call TRBJ2-1, with TRBD2 identical over 13 bases. The V gene end was trimmed by 2 bases and the J gene end by 6 bases; junction bases not matched to a gene: 4. The CDR3 length is 16 residues. The V gene's germline CDR1 is SEHNR and CDR2 FQNEAQ (reference sequence). CDR3 nucleotides: TGTGCCAGCAGCTTAACTAGCGGGAGGGGTAGCAATGAGCAGTTCTTC. It yields the protein CASSLTSGRGSNEQFF.

The V call is TRBV12-3 or TRBV12-4, the J call TRBJ2-7; 7 bases agree with TRBD2. The CDR3 spans 13 residues. With V trimmed by 3 bases and J by 2 bases, 1 base remained unmatched. In DNA, the CDR3 is TGTGCCAGCAGTTTCGGACTAGCCTACGAGCAGTACTTC. It yields the protein CASSFGLAYEQYF.

V and J are TRBV5-6 and TRBJ1-2; TRBD1 matches 7 bases. The CDR3 runs to 15 residues. With V trimmed by 0 bases and J by 5 bases, 7 bases remained unmatched. Looked up from germline, CDR1 is SGHDT and CDR2 is YYEEEE. In nucleotides, the CDR3 is TGTGCCAGCAGCTTGGAAGGCAGGGGGACATATGGCTACACCTTC. Encoded protein: CASSLEGRGTYGYTF.

This clone was counted a single time. The chain links TRBV7-8 to TRBJ1-2; unclear D gene. The V end was cut by 2 bases, the J end by 7 bases, with 11 bases between. CDR1 SGHVS and CDR2 FQNEAQ come from the germline V gene. The CDR3 length is 13 residues. The CDR3 spells CASSLTERSGYTF. As DNA, the CDR3 is TGTGCCAGCAGCTTAACTGAGCGAAGTGGCTACACCTTC.

The chain is built from TRBV30 and TRBJ1-1; 9 bases agree with TRBD1. This CDR3 comprises 13 residues. Trimming cost V 4 bases and J 9 bases; bases outside gene matches: 9. Germline V CDR1 and CDR2: GTSNPN, SVGIG (reference sequence). Here the CDR3 DNA reads TGTGCCTGGAACGGTCCCGGGACAGGGAAAGCTTTCTTT. Protein sequence: CAWNGPGTGKAFF.

This rearrangement joins TRBV10-1 to TRBJ1-2; maybe TRBD1 (5 bases). Between the trimmed V and J ends, which lost 3 bases and 5 bases, there was a span of 16 bases. Germline CDR1 is WNHNN and CDR2 is SYGVQD (reference sequence). This CDR3 has 15 amino acids. CDR3 in DNA: TGCGCCAGCAGTGATTGGGGCGTCGAACCATATGGCTACACCTTC. Its translation is CASSDWGVEPYGYTF.

CDR3 in amino acids: CASSPGNEKLFF. Written as DNA, the CDR3 is TGTGCCAGCAGCCCAGGGAATGAAAAACTGTTTTTT. This rearrangement joins TRBV7-9 to TRBJ1-4; D possibly corresponds to TRBD1 (5 bases). Germline V lookup: CDR1 SEHNR, CDR2 FQNEAQ (reference sequence). The ends were cut back, 5 bases at V and 5 bases at J, with 6 bases in the middle. CDR3 length: 12 residues.

The chain joins TRBV2 to TRBJ1-1, with a tentative D call TRBD1 (6 bases). The V gene's germline CDR1 is SNHLY and CDR2 FYNNEI. The CDR3 covers 13 residues. Trimming took off 5 bases at V and 3 bases at J, with 10 bases between the two ends. As DNA, the CDR3 is TGTGCCAGCAGTACCAACAGGGACACTGAAGCTTTCTTT. Its protein product is CASSTNRDTEAFF.

The chain combines TRBV5-1 with TRBJ2-7; TRBD1 matches at 7 bases. V lost 0 bases to trimming and J lost 2 bases; unmatched junction nucleotides: 5. The CDR3 length is 15 residues. CDR1 and CDR2 from the germline V gene are SGHRS and YFSETQ. CDR3 DNA: TGCGCCAGCAGCTTGGTGACAGGGCAGGCCTACGAGCAGTACTTC. Protein: CASSLVTGQAYEQYF. The variable domain in full, with the rest retrieved from reference TRBV5-1 and TRBJ2-7, is KAGVTQTPRYLIKTRGQQVTLSCSPISGHRSVSWYQQTPGQGLQFLFEYFSETQRNKGNFPGRFSGRQFSNSRSEMNVSTLELGDSALYLCASSLVTGQAYEQYFGPGTRLTVT.